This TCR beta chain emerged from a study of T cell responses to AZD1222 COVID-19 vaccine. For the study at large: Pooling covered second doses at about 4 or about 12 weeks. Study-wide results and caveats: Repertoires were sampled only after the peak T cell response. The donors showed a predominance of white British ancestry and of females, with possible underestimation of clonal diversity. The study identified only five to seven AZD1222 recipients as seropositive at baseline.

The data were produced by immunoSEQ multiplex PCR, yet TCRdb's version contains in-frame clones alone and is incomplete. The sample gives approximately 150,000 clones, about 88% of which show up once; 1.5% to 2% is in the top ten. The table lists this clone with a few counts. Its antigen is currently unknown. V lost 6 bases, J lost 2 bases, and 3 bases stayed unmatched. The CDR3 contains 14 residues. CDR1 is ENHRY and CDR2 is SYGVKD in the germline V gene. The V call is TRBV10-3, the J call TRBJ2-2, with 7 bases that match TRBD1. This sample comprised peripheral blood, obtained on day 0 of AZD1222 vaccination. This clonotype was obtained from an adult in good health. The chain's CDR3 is CAIRGDSNTGELFF. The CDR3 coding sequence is TGTGCCATCAGGGGGGACAGTAACACCGGGGAGCTGTTTTTT.